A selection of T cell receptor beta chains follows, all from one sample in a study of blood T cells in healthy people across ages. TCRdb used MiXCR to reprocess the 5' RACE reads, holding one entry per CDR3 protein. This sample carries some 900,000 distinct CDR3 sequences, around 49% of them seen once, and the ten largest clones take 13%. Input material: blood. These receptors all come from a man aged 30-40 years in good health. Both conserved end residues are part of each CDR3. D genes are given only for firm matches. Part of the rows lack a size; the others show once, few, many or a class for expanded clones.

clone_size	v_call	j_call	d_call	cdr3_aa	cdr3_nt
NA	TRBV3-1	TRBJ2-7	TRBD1	CASSLPGQGSDEQYF	TGTGCCAGCAGCCTTCCGGGACAGGGGTCTGACGAGCAGTACTTC
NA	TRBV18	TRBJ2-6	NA	CASSSQGPLVTTSGANVLTF	TGTGCCAGCTCGTCGCAGGGGCCGCTAGTGACTACCTCTGGGGCCAACGTCCTGACTTTC
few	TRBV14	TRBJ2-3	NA	CASSQDWRQVGTDTQYF	TGTGCCAGCAGCCAAGATTGGAGACAGGTGGGCACAGATACGCAGTATTTT
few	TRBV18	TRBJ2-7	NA	CASSWDRNSYEQYF	TGTGCCAGCTCTTGGGACCGCAACTCCTACGAGCAGTACTTC
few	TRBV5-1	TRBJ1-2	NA	CASSSTADLNYGYTF	TGCGCCAGCAGCTCGACAGCCGACCTCAACTATGGCTACACCTTC
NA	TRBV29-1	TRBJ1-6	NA	CSVLDSLNSPLHF	TGCAGCGTCCTGGACAGCCTTAATTCACCCCTCCACTTT
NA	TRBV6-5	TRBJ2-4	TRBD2	CASSHRGSGANIQYF	TGTGCCAGTAGTCACCGGGGTAGCGGGGCAAACATTCAGTACTTC
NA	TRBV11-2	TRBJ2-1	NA	CACSRDGYNEQFF	TGTGCCTGCAGCCGGGACGGGTACAATGAGCAGTTCTTC
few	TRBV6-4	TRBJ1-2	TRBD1	CASSDSGQGKYGYTF	TGTGCCAGCAGTGACTCGGGACAGGGGAAGTATGGCTACACCTTC
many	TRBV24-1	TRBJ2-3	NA	CATSDSEARIPDTQYF	TGTGCCACCAGTGATTCGGAAGCTCGGATTCCAGATACGCAGTATTTT
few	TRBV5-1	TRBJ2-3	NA	CASSRTLGGAADTQYF	TGCGCCAGCAGCAGAACTTTAGGGGGGGCGGCAGATACGCAGTATTTT
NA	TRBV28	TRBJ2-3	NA	CASTLPGFYTQYF	TGTGCCAGCACCCTCCCGGGCTTTTATACGCAGTATTTT
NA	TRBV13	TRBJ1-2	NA	CASGRPGQTNYGYTF	TGTGCCAGCGGCCGCCCCGGACAGACTAACTATGGCTACACCTTC
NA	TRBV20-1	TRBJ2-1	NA	CSARVGVGSYNGQFF	TGCAGTGCTAGAGTTGGCGTTGGCTCCTACAATGGGCAGTTCTTC
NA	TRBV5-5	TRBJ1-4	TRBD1	CASTQGGTGLELFF	TGTGCCAGCACTCAGGGAGGGACAGGGCTTGAACTGTTTTTT
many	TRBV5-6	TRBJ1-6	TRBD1	CASSFGQGNSPLHF	TGTGCCAGCAGCTTCGGACAGGGTAATTCACCCCTCCACTTT
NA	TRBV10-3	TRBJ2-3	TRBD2	CAISESMGGGEADTQYF	TGTGCCATCAGTGAGTCGATGGGGGGAGGGGAAGCAGATACGCAGTATTTT
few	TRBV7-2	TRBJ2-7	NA	CASSLGAGSGEQYF	TGTGCCAGCAGCTTAGGGGCAGGGTCGGGCGAGCAGTACTTC
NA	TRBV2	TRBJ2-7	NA	CASAYRSYEQYF	TGTGCCAGCGCGTACAGGTCCTACGAGCAGTACTTC
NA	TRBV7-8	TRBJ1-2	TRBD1	CASSWNWDSNYGYTF	TGTGCCAGCAGCTGGAATTGGGACAGCAACTATGGCTACACCTTC
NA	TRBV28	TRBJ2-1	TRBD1	CASMGQGVNEQFF	TGTGCCAGCATGGGACAGGGAGTCAATGAGCAGTTCTTC
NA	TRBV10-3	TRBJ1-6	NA	CAISDRERGSLHF	TGTGCCATCAGTGACCGTGAGAGGGGTTCCCTCCACTTT
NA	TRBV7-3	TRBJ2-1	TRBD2	CASSFGTSAYNEQFF	TGTGCCAGCAGCTTCGGGACTAGCGCCTACAATGAGCAGTTCTTC
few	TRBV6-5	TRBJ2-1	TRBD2	CASRRTSAPNEQFF	TGTGCCAGCAGGAGGACTAGCGCTCCCAATGAGCAGTTCTTC
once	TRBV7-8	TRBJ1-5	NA	CASSPAGDRGAQHF	TGTGCCAGCAGCCCCGCAGGGGATAGGGGGGCCCAGCATTTT
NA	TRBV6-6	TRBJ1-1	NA	CASTLTSGRRAFF	TGTGCCAGCACCTTGACGTCAGGGCGAAGGGCTTTCTTT
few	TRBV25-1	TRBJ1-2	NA	CASSGQEPYYGYTF	TGTGCCAGCAGTGGCCAGGAGCCTTACTATGGCTACACCTTC
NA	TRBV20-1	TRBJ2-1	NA	CSARDGGGSTYDEQFF	TGCAGTGCTAGAGATGGCGGCGGCTCAACGTATGATGAGCAGTTCTTC
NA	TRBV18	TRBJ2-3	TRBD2	CASSLRDSGTTDTQYF	TGTGCCAGCTCACTCCGGGATAGCGGGACCACAGATACGCAGTATTTT
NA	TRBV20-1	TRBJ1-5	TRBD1	CSAPQGASGNQPQHF	TGCAGTGCGCCCCAGGGGGCCTCGGGTAATCAGCCCCAGCATTTT
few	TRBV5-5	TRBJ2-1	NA	CASSPGLWANEQFF	TGTGCCAGCAGCCCGGGACTCTGGGCAAATGAGCAGTTCTTC
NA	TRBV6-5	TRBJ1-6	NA	CASSLPGRGNSPLHF	TGTGCCAGCAGTTTACCGGGACGGGGGAATTCACCCCTCCACTTT
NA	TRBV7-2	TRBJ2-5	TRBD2	CASKLTSGEETQYF	TGTGCCAGCAAGCTAACTAGCGGAGAAGAGACCCAGTACTTC
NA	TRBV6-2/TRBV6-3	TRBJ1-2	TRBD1	CASSAAGTETFSYGYTF	TGTGCCAGCAGTGCAGCCGGGACAGAAACCTTTAGCTATGGCTACACCTTC
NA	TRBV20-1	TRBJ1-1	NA	CSAWAGVNTEAFF	TGCAGTGCGTGGGCAGGGGTGAACACTGAAGCTTTCTTT
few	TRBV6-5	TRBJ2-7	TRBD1	CAVTGSSYEQYF	TGTGCCGTGACAGGGAGCTCCTACGAGCAGTACTTC
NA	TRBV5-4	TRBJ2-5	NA	CTSSLDQRFEYF	TGTACCAGCAGCTTGGACCAACGCTTCGAGTACTTC
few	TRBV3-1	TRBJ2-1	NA	CASSRRPSSSYNEQFF	TGTGCCAGCAGCCGTCGACCCTCGAGCTCCTACAATGAGCAGTTCTTC
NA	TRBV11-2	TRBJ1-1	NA	CASSRGEGGLAEAFF	TGTGCCAGCAGCAGGGGGGAGGGGGGGCTAGCCGAAGCTTTCTTT
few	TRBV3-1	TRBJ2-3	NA	CASSQNGGVADTQYF	TGTGCCAGCAGCCAAAACGGGGGAGTTGCAGATACGCAGTATTTT
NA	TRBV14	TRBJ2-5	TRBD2	CASSQVRTSGGLQETQYF	TGTGCCAGCAGCCAAGTGCGGACTAGCGGGGGCCTACAAGAGACCCAGTACTTC
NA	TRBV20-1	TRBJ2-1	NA	CSARDSIGSYNEQFF	TGCAGTGCTAGAGACTCAATAGGGTCCTACAATGAGCAGTTCTTC
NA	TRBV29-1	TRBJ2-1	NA	CSGTFLGGFNEQFF	TGCAGCGGGACCTTTCTGGGGGGCTTCAATGAGCAGTTCTTC
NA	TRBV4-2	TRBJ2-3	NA	CASSQEAHSTDTQYF	TGTGCCAGCAGCCAAGAGGCGCATTCCACAGATACGCAGTATTTT
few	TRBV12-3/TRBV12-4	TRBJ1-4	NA	CASSLVGVGDEKLFF	TGTGCCAGCAGTTTAGTGGGGGTGGGCGATGAAAAACTGTTTTTT
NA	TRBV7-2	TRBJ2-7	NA	CASSLGMVSGEQYF	TGTGCCAGCAGCTTAGGGATGGTATCGGGCGAGCAGTACTTC
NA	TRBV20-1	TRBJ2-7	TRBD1	CSAGTAGTVPYEQYF	TGCAGTGCGGGAACGGCCGGGACAGTTCCCTACGAGCAGTACTTC
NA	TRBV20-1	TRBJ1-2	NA	CSARGNGAISFYGYTF	TGCAGTGCTAGGGGTAACGGGGCGATATCGTTCTATGGCTACACCTTT
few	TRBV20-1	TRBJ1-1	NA	CSAPLGTEAFF	TGCAGTGCTCCCTTGGGCACTGAAGCTTTCTTT
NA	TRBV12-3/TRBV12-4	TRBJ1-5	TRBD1	CASRLQGAQGNQPQHF	TGTGCCAGCAGGCTACAGGGGGCGCAGGGCAATCAGCCCCAGCATTTT
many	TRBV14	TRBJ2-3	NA	CASSRGTDTQYF	TGTGCCAGCAGCCGAGGCACAGATACGCAGTATTTT
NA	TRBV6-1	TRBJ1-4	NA	CASSELEGSNEQLFF	TGTGCCAGCAGTGAATTAGAGGGGTCGAATGAACAACTGTTTTTT
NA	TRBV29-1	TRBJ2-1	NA	CSLPGRRDHYNEQFF	TGCAGCCTACCTGGAAGGAGGGACCACTACAATGAGCAGTTCTTC
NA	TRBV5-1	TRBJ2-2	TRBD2	CASSTSATGELFF	TGCGCCAGCAGTACTAGCGCCACCGGGGAGCTGTTTTTT
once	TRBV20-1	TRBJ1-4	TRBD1	CSARVGTALEKLFF	TGCAGTGCTAGGGTGGGGACAGCACTTGAAAAACTGTTTTTT
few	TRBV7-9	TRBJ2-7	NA	CASSPRRESYEQYF	TGTGCCAGCAGCCCCAGAAGGGAATCCTACGAGCAGTACTTC
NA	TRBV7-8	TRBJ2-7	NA	CASSLAAPSGSGSYEQYF	TGTGCCAGCAGCTTAGCGGCCCCCTCTGGTAGCGGCTCCTACGAGCAGTACTTC
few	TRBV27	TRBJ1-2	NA	CANTSSDSLNYGYTF	TGTGCCAACACCTCAAGTGACAGCCTTAACTATGGCTACACCTTC
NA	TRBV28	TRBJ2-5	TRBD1	CASRTGTATRGQYF	TGTGCCAGCAGAACCGGGACAGCGACACGAGGGCAGTACTTC
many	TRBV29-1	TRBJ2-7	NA	CSVAQGDEQYF	TGCAGCGTTGCCCAGGGAGACGAGCAGTACTTC